The rows below give T cell receptor beta chains drawn from one sample of a study of cytomegalovirus exposure and HLA in healthy donors. Here immunoSEQ multiplex PCR was the method, and the copy in TCRdb shows in-frame clones only, minus some. The table includes approximately 170,000 clones, roughly 80% detected once. The sample comprised PBMCs. All receptors derive from a male donor in good health and CMV-seronegative. CDR3s include the opening cysteine and the closing phenylalanine or tryptophan. D genes are given only for firm matches. Expanded clones are given a class, and other clones once, few, many or no size at all.

d_gene	v_gene	abundance	j_gene	CDR3aa	CDR3nt
NA	TRBV7-2	NA	TRBJ1-2	CASSLAETGSSYGYTF	TGTGCCAGCAGCTTAGCCGAGACGGGGTCAAGCTATGGCTACACCTTC
TRBD1	TRBV2	few	TRBJ1-1	CASRDRDGQNTEAFF	TGTGCCAGCAGGGACAGGGATGGACAGAACACTGAAGCTTTCTTT
NA	TRBV5-4	NA	TRBJ2-3	CASSSGGSGTSTDTQYF	TGTGCCAGCAGCTCTGGAGGTTCGGGGACTAGCACAGATACGCAGTATTTT
NA	TRBV6-1	NA	TRBJ2-1	CASSRSTASYNEQFF	TGTGCCAGCAGCAGGTCTACGGCCTCCTACAATGAGCAGTTCTTC
TRBD1	TRBV6-1	NA	TRBJ1-5	CASSPDRVYQPQHF	TGTGCCAGCAGCCCCGACAGGGTGTATCAGCCCCAGCATTTT
TRBD1	TRBV4-2	NA	TRBJ1-3	CASSPSQGAGSGNTIYF	TGTGCCAGCAGCCCCTCCCAGGGGGCAGGCTCTGGAAACACCATATATTTT
NA	TRBV5-4	NA	TRBJ2-3	CASSLQGPSTDTQYF	TGTGCCAGCAGCTTACAGGGTCCTAGCACAGATACGCAGTATTTT
NA	TRBV19	NA	TRBJ1-2	CASTTPESSRNYGYTF	TGTGCCAGTACAACCCCCGAGTCTTCTAGAAACTATGGCTACACCTTC
NA	TRBV4-2	NA	TRBJ2-7	CASSPEGGDSTYEQYF	TGTGCCAGCAGCCCAGAGGGCGGGGACTCGACCTACGAGCAGTACTTC
TRBD1	TRBV2	NA	TRBJ2-7	CASRTRQGAQYF	TGTGCCAGCAGGACCCGACAGGGGGCACAGTACTTC
NA	TRBV18	NA	TRBJ1-1	CASSPGQFEAFF	TGTGCCAGCTCGCCCGGACAGTTTGAAGCTTTCTTT
TRBD1	TRBV5-8	NA	TRBJ1-5	CASSLLRGIGQPQHF	TGTGCCAGCAGCTTGCTCAGGGGGATCGGGCAGCCCCAGCATTTT
NA	TRBV7-9	NA	TRBJ1-2	CASSSGLDYGYTF	TGTGCCAGCAGCTCAGGGTTGGACTATGGCTACACCTTC
NA	TRBV2	NA	TRBJ2-1	CASSEARTAYNEQFF	TGTGCCAGCAGTGAAGCGAGGACAGCCTACAATGAGCAGTTCTTC
NA	TRBV7-8	NA	TRBJ1-2	CASSLGQDIYGYTF	TGTGCCAGCAGCTTAGGGCAGGACATCTATGGCTACACCTTC
NA	TRBV19	NA	TRBJ2-1	CASTGIGNEQFF	TGTGCCAGTACCGGGATTGGGAATGAGCAGTTCTTC
TRBD1	TRBV30	NA	TRBJ1-6	CAWGQESSYNSPLHF	TGTGCCTGGGGACAGGAGAGCTCCTATAATTCACCCCTCCACTTT
NA	TRBV5-8	NA	TRBJ2-3	CASSVVPDTQYF	TGTGCCAGCAGCGTAGTACCAGATACGCAGTATTTT
TRBD2	TRBV28	NA	TRBJ2-1	CASSSGLAGVNEQFF	TGTGCCAGCAGTTCGGGACTAGCGGGAGTTAATGAGCAGTTCTTC
TRBD2	TRBV6-4	few	TRBJ2-7	CASSPTLAGGKSHEQYF	TGTGCCAGCAGTCCTACTCTAGCGGGGGGAAAGTCCCACGAGCAGTACTTC